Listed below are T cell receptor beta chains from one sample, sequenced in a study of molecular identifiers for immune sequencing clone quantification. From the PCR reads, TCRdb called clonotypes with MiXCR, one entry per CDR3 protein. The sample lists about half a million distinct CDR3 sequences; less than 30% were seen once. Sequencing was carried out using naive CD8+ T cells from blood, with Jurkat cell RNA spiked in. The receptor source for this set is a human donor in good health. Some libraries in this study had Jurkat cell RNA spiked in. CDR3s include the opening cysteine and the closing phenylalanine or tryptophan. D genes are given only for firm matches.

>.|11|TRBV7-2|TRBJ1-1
CASSEHAEAFF
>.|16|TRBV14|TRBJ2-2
CASSQALGTYTGELFF
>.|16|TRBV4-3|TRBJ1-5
CASSQDRGAGNQPQHF
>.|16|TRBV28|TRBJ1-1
CASSQLQRAVNTEAFF
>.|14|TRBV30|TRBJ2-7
CAWTHGVVFNEQYF
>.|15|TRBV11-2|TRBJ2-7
CASSSTGRLSYEQYF
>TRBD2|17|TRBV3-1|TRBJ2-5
CASSQPGLAGRAETQYF
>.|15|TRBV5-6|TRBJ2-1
CASSYASFSYNEQFF
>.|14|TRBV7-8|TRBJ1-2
CASSLVGAPSGYTF
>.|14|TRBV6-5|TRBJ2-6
CASSYYSGANVLTF
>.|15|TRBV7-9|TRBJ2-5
CASSLTEIYQETQYF
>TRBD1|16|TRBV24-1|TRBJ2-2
CATSDRQGAKTGELFF
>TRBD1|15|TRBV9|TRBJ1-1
CASSPQTGGHTEAFF
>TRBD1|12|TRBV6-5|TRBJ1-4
CASRPRTGKLFF
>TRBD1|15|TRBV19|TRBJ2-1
CASSVDRGSYNEQFF
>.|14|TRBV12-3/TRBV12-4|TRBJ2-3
CASRDYPPQDTQYF
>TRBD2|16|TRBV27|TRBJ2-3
CASSLQLGLSTDTQYF
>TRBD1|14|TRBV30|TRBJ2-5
CAWSHGTGQETQYF
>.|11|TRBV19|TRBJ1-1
CASSITTEAFF
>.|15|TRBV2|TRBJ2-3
CASSGEQRITDTQYF
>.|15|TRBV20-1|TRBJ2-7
CSARDGESVGYEQYF
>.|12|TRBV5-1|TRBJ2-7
CASNSSGYEQYF
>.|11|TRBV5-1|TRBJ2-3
CAPYWTDTQYF
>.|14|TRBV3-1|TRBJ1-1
CASSQSSRDYEAFF
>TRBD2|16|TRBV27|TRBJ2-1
CASSLAGGITYNEQFF
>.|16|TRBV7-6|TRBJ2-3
CASSWTEQGFTDTQYF
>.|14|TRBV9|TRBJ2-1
CASSVGTGPNEQFF
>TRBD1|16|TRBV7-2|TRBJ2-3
CASSQGQGAFIDTQYF
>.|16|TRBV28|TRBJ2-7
CASSLDLGRRPYEQYF
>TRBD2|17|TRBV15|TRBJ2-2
CATSRDRSGSLTGELFF
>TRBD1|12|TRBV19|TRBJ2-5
CASRTGGETQYF
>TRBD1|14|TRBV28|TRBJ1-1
CARSFRGGGPEAFF
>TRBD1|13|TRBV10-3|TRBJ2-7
CAISGDSSYEQYF
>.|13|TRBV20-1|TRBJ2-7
CSAPGPRSYEQYF
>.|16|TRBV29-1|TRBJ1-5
CSDLTAQLHSNQPQHF
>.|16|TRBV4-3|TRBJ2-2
CASSQDWIANTGELFF
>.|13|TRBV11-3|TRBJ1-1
CASSLRRNTEAFF
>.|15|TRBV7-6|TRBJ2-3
CASSLGGGLADTQYF
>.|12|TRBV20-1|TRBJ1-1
CSARGVATEAFF
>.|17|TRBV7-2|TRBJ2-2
CASSLELATDYPGELFF
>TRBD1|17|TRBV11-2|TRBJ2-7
CASSFPPTGAASYEQYF
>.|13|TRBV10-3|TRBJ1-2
CAICQIPNYGYTF
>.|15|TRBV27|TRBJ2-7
CASSLRTGLIYEQYF
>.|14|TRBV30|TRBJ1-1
CAMESPRLNTEAFF
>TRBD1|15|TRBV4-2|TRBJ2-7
CASSQDLDRGYEQYF
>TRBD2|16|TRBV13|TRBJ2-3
CASSLGASGHRDTQYF
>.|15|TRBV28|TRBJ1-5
CASSGGGYSNQPQHF
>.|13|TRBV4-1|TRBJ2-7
CASSHTSGDEQYF
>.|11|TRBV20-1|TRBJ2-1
CSASLGVEQFF
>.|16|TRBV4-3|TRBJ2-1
CASSQDRIAEYNEQFF
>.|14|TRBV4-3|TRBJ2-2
CASSQAQNTGELFF
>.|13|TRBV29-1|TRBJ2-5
CSVRGGVQETQYF
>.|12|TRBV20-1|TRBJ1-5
CSARAINQPQHF
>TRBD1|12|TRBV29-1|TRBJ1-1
CSAGQANTEAFF